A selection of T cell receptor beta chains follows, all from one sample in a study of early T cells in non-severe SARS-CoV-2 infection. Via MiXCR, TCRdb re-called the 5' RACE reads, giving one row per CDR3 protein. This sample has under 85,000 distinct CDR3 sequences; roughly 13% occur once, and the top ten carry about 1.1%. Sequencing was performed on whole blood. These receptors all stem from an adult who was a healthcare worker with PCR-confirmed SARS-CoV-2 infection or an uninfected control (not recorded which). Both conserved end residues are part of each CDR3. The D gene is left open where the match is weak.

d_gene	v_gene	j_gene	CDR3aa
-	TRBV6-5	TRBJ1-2	CASSPGQIYGYTF
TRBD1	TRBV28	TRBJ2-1	CASSLPLDRANEQFF
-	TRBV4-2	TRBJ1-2	CASSSQGNYGYTF
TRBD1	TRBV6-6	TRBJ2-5	CASRHRDRGVQETQYF
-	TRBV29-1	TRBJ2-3	CSVERQPNTDTQYF
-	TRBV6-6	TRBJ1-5	CASTWTASDQPQHF
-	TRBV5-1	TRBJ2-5	CASSLGGPKETQYF
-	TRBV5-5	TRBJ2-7	CASSFIKVSYEQYF
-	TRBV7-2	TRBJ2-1	CASSLQVATYNEQFF
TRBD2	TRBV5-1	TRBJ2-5	CASSTLAGEETQYF
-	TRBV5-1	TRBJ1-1	CASSPRPGSGTEAFF
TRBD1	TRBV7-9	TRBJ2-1	CASSLTGTVYNEQFF
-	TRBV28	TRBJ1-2	CASSLSLQGYGYTF
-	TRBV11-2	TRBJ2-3	CASSFRTETDTQYF
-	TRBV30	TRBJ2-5	CAWSGGLQETQYF
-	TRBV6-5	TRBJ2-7	CASSRGSTYEQYF
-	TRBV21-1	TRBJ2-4	CASSKDRIELAKNIQYF
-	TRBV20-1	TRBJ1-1	CSARSPHRANTEAFF
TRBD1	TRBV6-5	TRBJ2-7	CASSTGRGQSYEQYF
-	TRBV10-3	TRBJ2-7	CAISDPDGSYEQYF
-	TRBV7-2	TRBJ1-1	CASSFNPLNTEAFF
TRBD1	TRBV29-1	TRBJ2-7	CSATGQISHEQYF
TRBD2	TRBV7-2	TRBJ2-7	CASSLDPASGYEQYF